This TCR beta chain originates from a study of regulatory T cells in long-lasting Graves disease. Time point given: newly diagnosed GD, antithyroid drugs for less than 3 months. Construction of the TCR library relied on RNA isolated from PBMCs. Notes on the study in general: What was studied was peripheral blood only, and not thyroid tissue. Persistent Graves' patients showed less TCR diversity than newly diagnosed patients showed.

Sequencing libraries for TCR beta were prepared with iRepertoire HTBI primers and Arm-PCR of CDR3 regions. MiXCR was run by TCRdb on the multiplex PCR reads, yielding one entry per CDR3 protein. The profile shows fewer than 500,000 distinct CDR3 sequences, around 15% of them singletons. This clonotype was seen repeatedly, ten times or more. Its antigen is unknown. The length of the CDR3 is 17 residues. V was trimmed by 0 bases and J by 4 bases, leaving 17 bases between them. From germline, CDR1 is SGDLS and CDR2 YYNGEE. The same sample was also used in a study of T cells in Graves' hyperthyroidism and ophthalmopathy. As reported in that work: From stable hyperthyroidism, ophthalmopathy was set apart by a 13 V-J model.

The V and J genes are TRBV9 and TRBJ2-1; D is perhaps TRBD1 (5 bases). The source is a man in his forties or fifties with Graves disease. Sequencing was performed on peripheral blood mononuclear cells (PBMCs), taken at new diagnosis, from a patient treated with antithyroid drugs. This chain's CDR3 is CASSVVQSGPSYNEQFF. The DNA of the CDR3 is TGTGCCAGCAGCGTAGTGCAGTCAGGGCCGTCTTACAATGAGCAGTTCTTC.